A selection of T cell receptor beta chains follows, all from one sample in a study of regulatory T cells in long-lasting Graves disease. MiXCR, run by TCRdb on the multiplex PCR reads, gives a single entry per CDR3 protein. This sample has some 440,000 distinct CDR3 sequences; around 21% occur once, and the top ten carry approximately 8%. Sequencing used peripheral blood mononuclear cells (PBMCs), obtained when the disease was refractory, from a patient treated with antithyroid drugs. The receptor set was obtained from a female donor with Graves disease. Both conserved end residues are trimmed from each CDR3. Each record gives: V gene, CDR3 length, J gene, CDR3 protein.

V: TRBV12-5; length: 16; J: TRBJ1-5; CDR3: ASVFTPHGGYSNQPQH
V: TRBV28; length: 14; J: TRBJ1-4; CDR3: ASSSDREGTPEKLF
V: TRBV20-1; length: 12; J: TRBJ1-2; CDR3: SARNTGANYGYT
V: TRBV13; length: 12; J: TRBJ1-5; CDR3: ASSLGGPGQPQH
V: TRBV19; length: 18; J: TRBJ1-5; CDR3: ASSIARGQGGILSNQPQH
V: TRBV10-3; length: 11; J: TRBJ2-7; CDR3: AISAGHLREQY
V: TRBV5-1; length: 12; J: TRBJ1-1; CDR3: ASSFRTGRTEAF
V: TRBV28; length: 10; J: TRBJ2-7; CDR3: ASSLGRAEQY
V: TRBV29-1; length: 12; J: TRBJ2-7; CDR3: SVYGTGETYEQY
V: TRBV6-1; length: 13; J: TRBJ1-2; CDR3: ASSPSTGTAYGYT
V: TRBV6-2/TRBV6-3; length: 11; J: TRBJ2-7; CDR3: ASSEQVHYEQY
V: TRBV12-3/TRBV12-4; length: 15; J: TRBJ2-2; CDR3: ASSPGLAGGPAGELF
V: TRBV3-1; length: 13; J: TRBJ1-2; CDR3: ASSQGRGRNYGYT
V: TRBV5-1; length: 14; J: TRBJ2-4; CDR3: ASSLPSGLAKNIQY
V: TRBV19; length: 12; J: TRBJ2-2; CDR3: ATVSGTNTGELF
V: TRBV7-9; length: 12; J: TRBJ2-3; CDR3: ASLPGGRPDTQY
V: TRBV7-9; length: 13; J: TRBJ2-5; CDR3: ASSLLRDRAETQY
V: TRBV13; length: 13; J: TRBJ2-7; CDR3: ASSLAMLAGGEQY
V: TRBV7-2; length: 12; J: TRBJ2-7; CDR3: ASSLAGHTYEQY
V: TRBV7-2; length: 12; J: TRBJ2-5; CDR3: ASSWAGSQETQY
V: TRBV6-2/TRBV6-3; length: 11; J: TRBJ1-5; CDR3: ASSRYSNQPQH
V: TRBV5-1; length: 16; J: TRBJ2-4; CDR3: ASSLGGTLGATGNIQY
V: TRBV29-1; length: 16; J: TRBJ2-1; CDR3: SVKGASGVLASYNEQF
V: TRBV4-1; length: 14; J: TRBJ2-7; CDR3: ASSQEVAGSSYEQY
V: TRBV30; length: 14; J: TRBJ2-2; CDR3: AWSVRAGMGTGELF
V: TRBV18; length: 13; J: TRBJ1-1; CDR3: ASRTGAALNTEAF
V: TRBV30; length: 12; J: TRBJ1-5; CDR3: AWSTGGSNQPQH
V: TRBV7-9; length: 13; J: TRBJ2-7; CDR3: ASSLGADRFYEQY
V: TRBV6-9; length: 16; J: TRBJ1-1; CDR3: ASSWVTGRSSLNTEAF
V: TRBV6-9; length: 14; J: TRBJ1-5; CDR3: ASSYIHDRGNQPQH
V: TRBV7-6; length: 11; J: TRBJ2-7; CDR3: ASSLLDTPEQY
V: TRBV28; length: 13; J: TRBJ2-7; CDR3: ASSNDDSWFCEQY
V: TRBV18; length: 15; J: TRBJ2-3; CDR3: ASSSTQGPYTTDTQY
V: TRBV7-9; length: 10; J: TRBJ1-2; CDR3: ASSLWGNGYT
V: TRBV6-1; length: 11; J: TRBJ2-5; CDR3: ASSNQGLGTQY
V: TRBV12-3/TRBV12-4; length: 13; J: TRBJ1-5; CDR3: ASSPMTGEGQPQH
V: TRBV28; length: 12; J: TRBJ1-4; CDR3: ASSLSTVNEKLF
V: TRBV19; length: 14; J: TRBJ2-6; CDR3: ASGWDSLSGANVLT
V: TRBV12-3/TRBV12-4; length: 12; J: TRBJ1-4; CDR3: ASSRTGFDEKLF
V: TRBV9; length: 13; J: TRBJ2-7; CDR3: ASSSRRGVQGEQY
V: TRBV20-1; length: 14; J: TRBJ2-2; CDR3: SARTGREEKTGELL
V: TRBV2; length: 14; J: TRBJ1-5; CDR3: ASSRDSILRNQPQH